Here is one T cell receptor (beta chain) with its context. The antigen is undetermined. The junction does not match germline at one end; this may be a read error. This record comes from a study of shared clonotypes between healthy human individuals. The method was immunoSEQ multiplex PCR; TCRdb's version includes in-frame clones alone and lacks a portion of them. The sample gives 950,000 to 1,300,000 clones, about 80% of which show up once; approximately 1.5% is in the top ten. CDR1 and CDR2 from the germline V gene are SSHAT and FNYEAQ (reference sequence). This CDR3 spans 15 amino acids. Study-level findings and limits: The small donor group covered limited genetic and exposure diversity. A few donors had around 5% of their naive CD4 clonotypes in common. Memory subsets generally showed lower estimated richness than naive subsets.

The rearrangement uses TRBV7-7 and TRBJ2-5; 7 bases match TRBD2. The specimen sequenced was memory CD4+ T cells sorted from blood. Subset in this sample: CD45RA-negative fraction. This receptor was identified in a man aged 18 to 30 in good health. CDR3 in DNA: TGTGCTAGCAGCCCTCTGGGGACGGGGGGAGAGACCCAGTACTTC. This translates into CASSPLGTGGETQYF.